A selection of T cell receptor beta chains follows, all from one sample in a study of blood T cell repertoires in COVID-19. Clones were sequenced by immunoSEQ multiplex PCR, and TCRdb holds only the in-frame ones, with some missing. This sample carries approximately 200,000 clones, approximately 88% of them seen once, and the ten largest clones take around 3.8%. The sample comprised PBMCs or T cells enriched from blood (not recorded which). The receptors come from a woman aged 25 to 39 who had been exposed to COVID-19. Both conserved end residues are part of each CDR3. D genes are given only for firm matches. A row's size may be missing; if present it is once, few, many or a size class.

CDR3 length,V gene,J gene,clone size,D gene,CDR3 protein,CDR3 DNA
16,TRBV27,TRBJ2-7,once,NA,CASSLLAGGMGYEQYF,TGTGCCAGCAGTTTATTGGCAGGGGGGATGGGTTACGAGCAGTACTTC
16,TRBV4-2,TRBJ2-3,NA,TRBD2,CASSQRTSGSSDTQYF,TGTGCCAGCAGCCAACGGACTAGCGGGAGTTCAGATACGCAGTATTTT
14,TRBV7-9,TRBJ2-7,NA,TRBD2,CASSPGGIHYEQYF,TGTGCCAGCAGCCCCGGGGGGATCCACTACGAGCAGTACTTC
15,TRBV5-1,TRBJ2-5,NA,NA,CASSPDLPKLETQYF,TGCGCCAGCAGCCCGGACTTACCTAAACTGGAGACCCAGTACTTC
15,TRBV7-2,TRBJ1-1,NA,NA,CASSLERSRNTEAFF,TGTGCCAGCAGCTTAGAACGGTCTCGGAACACTGAAGCTTTCTTT
10,TRBV20-1,TRBJ1-2,NA,NA,CSAGDYGYTF,TGCAGTGCCGGGGACTATGGCTACACCTTC
17,TRBV4-1,TRBJ2-2,NA,TRBD2,CASSQALAGGPAGELFF,TGCGCCAGCAGCCAAGCACTAGCGGGAGGGCCTGCCGGGGAGCTGTTTTTT
13,TRBV7-9,TRBJ2-3,NA,TRBD1,CASTLDRAGGQYF,TGTGCCAGCACCTTAGACAGGGCTGGAGGGCAGTATTTT
15,TRBV5-1,TRBJ2-1,once,NA,CASRDFSRLYNEQFF,TGCGCCAGCAGGGACTTCTCCCGCCTCTACAATGAGCAGTTCTTC
21,TRBV4-1,TRBJ2-4,NA,TRBD2,CASSHPGAGEREYRAKNIQYF,TGCGCCAGCAGCCATCCGGGGGCCGGTGAGCGGGAGTATCGGGCCAAAAACATTCAGTACTTC
14,TRBV30,TRBJ1-2,NA,TRBD1,CAWRQGTPNYGYTF,TGTGCCTGGAGACAGGGGACCCCTAACTATGGCTACACCTTC
11,TRBV29-1,TRBJ1-2,NA,NA,CSARGEHGYTF,TGCAGCGCAAGGGGCGAGCATGGCTACACCTTC
15,TRBV6-5,TRBJ2-5,once,TRBD1,CASTLDRGEGETQYF,TGTGCCAGCACTCTGGACAGGGGGGAAGGAGAGACCCAGTACTTC
14,TRBV4-1,TRBJ2-7,few,NA,CASSQEYYSYEQYF,TGCGCCAGCAGCCAGGAGTACTACTCCTACGAGCAGTACTTC
14,TRBV3-1/TRBV3-2,TRBJ2-7,NA,NA,CASSQGQVPGEQYF,TGTGCCAGCAGCCAAGGACAGGTCCCAGGGGAGCAGTACTTC
13,TRBV3-1/TRBV3-2,TRBJ2-7,NA,NA,CASSSGVVYEQYF,TGTGCCAGCAGCTCCGGGGTCGTATACGAGCAGTACTTC
14,TRBV9,TRBJ2-2,NA,NA,CASSVGAGTGELFF,TGTGCCAGCAGCGTAGGAGCGGGCACCGGGGAGCTGTTTTTT
19,TRBV28,TRBJ1-2,few,NA,CASSLFPRVVPGHGYGYTF,TGTGCCAGCAGTTTATTTCCTAGGGTTGTCCCAGGGCATGGCTATGGCTACACCTTC
11,TRBV30,TRBJ2-1,NA,TRBD1,CASSQGNEQFF,TGTGCCTCTTCACAGGGGAATGAGCAGTTCTTC
14,TRBV18,TRBJ2-3,NA,NA,CASSPDRSTDTQYF,TGTGCCAGCTCACCAGACAGGAGCACAGATACGCAGTATTTT
14,TRBV3-1/TRBV3-2,TRBJ2-3,NA,NA,CASAGEGFTDTQYF,TGTGCCAGCGCAGGCGAGGGATTCACAGATACGCAGTATTTT
12,TRBV6-5,TRBJ2-1,NA,NA,CASSYSGLRQFF,TGTGCCAGCAGTTACTCGGGCTTGCGACAGTTCTTC
14,TRBV5-1,TRBJ1-4,NA,NA,CASSLGTLKEKLFF,TGCGCCAGCAGCCTGGGGACATTGAAGGAAAAACTGTTTTTT
15,TRBV3-1/TRBV3-2,TRBJ1-1,NA,NA,CASSRLGGGNTEAFF,TGTGCCAGCAGCCGTTTGGGAGGAGGGAACACTGAAGCTTTCTTT
12,TRBV21-1,TRBJ1-1,NA,NA,CASITTGLEAFF,TGTGCCAGCATTACCACAGGGCTTGAAGCTTTCTTT
15,TRBV3-1/TRBV3-2,TRBJ1-5,NA,NA,CASSQGRSSNQPQHF,TGTGCCAGCAGCCAAGGTAGGAGTAGCAATCAGCCCCAGCATTTT
14,TRBV25-1,TRBJ1-2,NA,NA,CASTQWPEKYGYTF,TGTGCCAGCACTCAATGGCCAGAAAAGTATGGCTACACCTTC
16,TRBV3-1/TRBV3-2,TRBJ1-4,NA,NA,CASSPSLQRVNEKLFF,TGTGCCAGCAGCCCATCCCTACAGAGGGTGAATGAAAAACTGTTTTTT
14,TRBV28,TRBJ2-5,NA,NA,CASSREGRGETQYF,TGTGCCAGCAGCCGAGAAGGCAGAGGAGAGACCCAGTACTTC
21,TRBV10-3,TRBJ1-5,NA,TRBD1,CAISPSPLAGGTGDSNQPQHF,TGTGCCATCAGCCCGTCCCCCCTTGCAGGGGGTACTGGAGATAGCAATCAGCCCCAGCATTTT
14,TRBV9,TRBJ1-1,NA,NA,CASSPAGGSTEAFF,TGTGCCAGCAGCCCAGCCGGGGGGAGTACTGAAGCTTTCTTT
16,TRBV6-1,TRBJ1-6,NA,TRBD1,CASSALSGGVESPLHF,TGTGCCAGCAGTGCCCTATCAGGGGGCGTCGAGTCACCCCTCCACTTT
13,TRBV7-3,TRBJ2-5,once,TRBD1,CASSHGTEETQYF,TGTGCCAGCAGCCATGGGACAGAAGAGACCCAGTACTTC
15,TRBV4-1,TRBJ1-1,NA,NA,CASSQARGGNTEAFF,TGCGCCAGCAGCCAAGCGAGGGGGGGGAACACTGAAGCTTTCTTT
15,TRBV5-1,TRBJ2-7,NA,NA,CASSVGHGGNYEQYF,TGCGCCAGCAGCGTGGGACACGGGGGAAACTACGAGCAGTACTTC
15,TRBV6-5,TRBJ2-2,NA,NA,CASSYTTGGTGELFF,TGTGCCAGCAGTTACACCACCGGGGGCACCGGGGAGCTGTTTTTT
13,TRBV6-6,TRBJ2-1,NA,TRBD2,CASSLLANNEQFF,TGTGCCAGCAGCTTACTAGCGAACAATGAGCAGTTCTTC
12,TRBV28,TRBJ1-6,few,NA,CASSEYNSPLHF,TGTGCCAGCTCCGAGTATAATTCACCCCTCCACTTT
13,TRBV4-1,TRBJ2-7,NA,NA,CASSQVPRDEQYF,TGCGCCAGCAGCCAAGTTCCGAGGGACGAGCAGTACTTC
14,TRBV5-8,TRBJ2-1,NA,TRBD1,CASSLGQGRNEQFF,TGTGCCAGCAGCCTCGGACAGGGGCGAAATGAGCAGTTCTTC
17,TRBV5-5,TRBJ2-7,NA,TRBD1,CASSFNPGGSWSYEQYF,TGTGCCAGCAGCTTTAATCCAGGGGGTAGTTGGTCCTACGAGCAGTACTTC
15,TRBV18,TRBJ1-1,once,TRBD1,CASSDGTGGVVKAFF,TGTGCCAGCTCGGACGGGACAGGGGGCGTTGTAAAAGCTTTCTTT
16,TRBV5-1,TRBJ2-2,NA,NA,CASSRRRGPEAGELFF,TGCGCCAGCAGCCGTCGGCGGGGGCCCGAGGCCGGGGAGCTGTTTTTT
14,TRBV6-5,TRBJ1-6,NA,NA,CASSYIQANSPLHF,TGTGCCAGCAGTTACATACAGGCCAATTCACCCCTCCACTTT
14,TRBV7-2,TRBJ2-1,NA,TRBD2,CASSPRNGLDEQFF,TGTGCCAGCAGCCCTAGAAATGGACTAGATGAGCAGTTCTTC
13,TRBV6-5,TRBJ2-3,NA,NA,CASCYRSTDTQYF,TGTGCCAGCTGTTATCGGAGCACAGATACGCAGTATTTT
14,TRBV4-1,TRBJ1-4,NA,NA,CASTWGGFGEKLFF,TGCGCCAGCACCTGGGGAGGGTTTGGAGAAAAACTGTTTTTT